This note documents a single T cell receptor (beta chain) sequence. The CDR3 is made up of 14 amino acids. The V and J ends lost 5 bases and 2 bases, in that order; junction bases with no gene match: 8. CDR1 SQVTM and CDR2 ANQGSEA come from the germline V gene. Profiled with immunoSEQ multiplex PCR; TCRdb holds only in-frame clones, not every one. Found here are approximately 300,000 clones, around 86% of them singletons; the top ten hold 1%. These data are taken from a study of blood T cell repertoires in COVID-19. Study background: Donors in the United States, Italy and Spain gave samples during acute or convalescent COVID-19. The analysed material was cDNA or gDNA that came from T cells, B-cell-depleted T cells, or PBMCs.

The specimen was peripheral blood. The genes are TRBV29-1 and TRBJ2-7; 8 bases agree with TRBD1. This clonotype originated in a man in his fifties or sixties with active or convalescent COVID-19. The CDR3 loop reads CSVQYGTGPYEQYF. CDR3 nucleotide sequence: TGCAGCGTTCAATACGGGACAGGCCCCTACGAGCAGTACTTC.